The 8 T cell receptor beta chains below come from one sample, sequenced in a study of blood T cell repertoires in COVID-19. Here immunoSEQ multiplex PCR was the method, and the copy in TCRdb shows in-frame clones only, minus some. The sample has some 250,000 clones; roughly 90% are singletons. The sample taken for sequencing was peripheral blood. The receptors were gathered from a man aged 60 to 75 who had recovered from COVID-19.

J is TRBJ1-2 and V is TRBV4-2, with D tentatively TRBD1 (6 bases). V lost 1 base to trimming and J lost 8 bases, with 17 bases between them. CDR3 length: 15 residues. Per germline, CDR1 LGHNA and CDR2 YNFKEQ. This CDR3 reads CASSQVSTRGDGYTF. The CDR3 DNA is TGTGCCAGCAGCCAAGTCTCGACCAGGGGAGACGGCTACACCTTC.

The chain has TRBV2 and TRBJ1-6, with D possibly being TRBD1 (5 bases). V lost 6 bases, J lost 3 bases, and 9 bases lay in between. Germline lookup yields CDR1 SNHLY and CDR2 FYNNEI. This CDR3 has 14 residues. The CDR3 DNA follows: TGTGCCAGCAGCCGGGACTTCTATAATTCACCCCTCCACTTT. It encodes CASSRDFYNSPLHF.

This chain connects TRBV6-6 to TRBJ2-7; D unclear. Germline CDR1 and CDR2: MNHNY and SVGAGI (reference sequence). The CDR3 totals 13 residues. V was cut by 6 bases and J by 4 bases, with 13 bases left in between. The CDR3 coding sequence is TGTGCCAGCAGCACCCCAACTCGTTACGAGCAGTACTTC. It encodes CASSTPTRYEQYF.

Comment on this clone: Other DNA sequences within the sample encode an identical CDR3. The J gene is TRBJ1-6, the V gene TRBV5-1; 8 bases fit TRBD1. In germline, CDR1 is SGHRS, CDR2 YFSETQ. This CDR3 has 14 amino acids. V trimming: 4 bases; J trimming: 7 bases; junction bases outside the gene matches: 4. The CDR3 coding sequence is TGCGCCAGCAGCCCCGACAGGGGAAATTCACCCCTCCACTTT. Residues: CASSPDRGNSPLHF.

J is TRBJ2-2 and V is TRBV9; maybe TRBD2 (5 bases). Trimming removed 6 bases at V and 1 base at J, with 13 bases between. In germline, CDR1 is SGDLS, CDR2 YYNGEE. This CDR3 has 15 amino acids. CDR3 region: CASTPRGQNTGELFF. In DNA, the CDR3 is TGTGCCAGCACCCCACGAGGGCAGAACACCGGGGAGCTGTTTTTT.

V gene TRBV27 combines with J gene TRBJ2-7; weak D call: TRBD1 (5 bases). This CDR3 is built from 16 residues. Germline CDR1 reads MNHEY; CDR2 reads SMNVEV (reference sequence). V lost 11 bases, J lost 0 bases, and 23 bases lay in between. The CDR3 nucleotides are TGTGCCCCTAGGCTCGCGGCCAGGGCCAACTCCTACGAGCAGTACGTC. This translates into CAPRLAARANSYEQYV.

The chain links TRBV30 to TRBJ2-2; a possible D gene is TRBD2 (5 bases). V lost 3 bases and J 6 bases, leaving 11 bases between the germline ends. The V gene's germline CDR1 is GTSNPN and CDR2 SVGIG (reference sequence). CDR3 size: 13 residues. The CDR3: CAWSQRAAGELFF. CDR3 DNA: TGTGCCTGGAGCCAGAGGGCGGCCGGGGAGCTGTTTTTT.

The chain joins TRBV7-9 to TRBJ1-2; D remains ambiguous. Trimming cost V 10 bases and J 3 bases, with 15 bases left between them. CDR1 and CDR2 (germline): SEHNR, FQNEAQ (reference sequence). This CDR3 comprises 13 residues. CDR3 bases: TGTGCCACCAGGCGGGATAACGACTATGGCTACACCTTC. Residues: CATRRDNDYGYTF.